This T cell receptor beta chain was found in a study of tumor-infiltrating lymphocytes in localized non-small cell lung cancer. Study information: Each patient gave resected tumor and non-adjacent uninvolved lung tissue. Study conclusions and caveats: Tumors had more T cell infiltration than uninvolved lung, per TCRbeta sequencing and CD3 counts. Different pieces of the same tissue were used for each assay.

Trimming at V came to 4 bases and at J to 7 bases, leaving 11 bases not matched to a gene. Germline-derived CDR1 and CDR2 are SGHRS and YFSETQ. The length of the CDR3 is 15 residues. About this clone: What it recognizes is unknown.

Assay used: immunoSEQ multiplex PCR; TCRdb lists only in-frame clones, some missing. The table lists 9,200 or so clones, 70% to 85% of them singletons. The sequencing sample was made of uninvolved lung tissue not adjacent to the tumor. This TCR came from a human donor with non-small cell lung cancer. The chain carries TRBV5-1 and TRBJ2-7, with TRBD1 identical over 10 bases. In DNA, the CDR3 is TGCGCCAGCAGCCCCGGGACAGGGGTGAGTTGGGAGCAGTACTTC. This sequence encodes CASSPGTGVSWEQYF. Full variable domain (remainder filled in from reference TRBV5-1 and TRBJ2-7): KAGVTQTPRYLIKTRGQQVTLSCSPISGHRSVSWYQQTPGQGLQFLFEYFSETQRNKGNFPGRFSGRQFSNSRSEMNVSTLELGDSALYLCASSPGTGVSWEQYFGPGTRLTVT.